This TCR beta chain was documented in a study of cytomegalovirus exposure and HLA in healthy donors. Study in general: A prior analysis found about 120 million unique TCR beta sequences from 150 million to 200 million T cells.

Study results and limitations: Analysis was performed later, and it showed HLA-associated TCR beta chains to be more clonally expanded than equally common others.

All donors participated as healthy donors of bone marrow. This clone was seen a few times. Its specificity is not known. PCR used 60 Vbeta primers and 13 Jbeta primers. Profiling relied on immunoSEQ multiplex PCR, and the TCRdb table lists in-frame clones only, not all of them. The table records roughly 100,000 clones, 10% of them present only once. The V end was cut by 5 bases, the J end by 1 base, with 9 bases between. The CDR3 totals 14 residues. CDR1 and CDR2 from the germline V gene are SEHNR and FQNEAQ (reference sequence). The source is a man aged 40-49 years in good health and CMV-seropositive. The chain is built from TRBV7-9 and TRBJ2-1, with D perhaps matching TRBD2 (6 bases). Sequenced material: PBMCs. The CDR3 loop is CASSGGTSYNEQFF. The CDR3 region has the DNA TGTGCCAGCAGCGGCGGGACTTCCTACAATGAGCAGTTCTTC.